This T cell receptor (beta chain) was obtained from a study of T-cell reconstitution after alpha-beta-depleted transplantation in children (TCRdb year 2016). Regarding the complete study: T-cell immune reconstitution after TCRalphabeta/CD19-depleted allogeneic hematopoietic cell transplantation in children was quantitatively tracked in the study by means of TCR repertoire profiling.

At least ten counts were recorded for this clonotype. Its antigen is not yet known. The record has no base qualities; no much larger clone is one base away. V is trimmed back by 1 base and J by 4 bases, and the junction contains 2 bases that no gene match accounts for. Per the germline V gene, SGHRS is the CDR1 and YFSETQ is the CDR2. The CDR3 runs 14 amino acids, cysteine and phenylalanine included. Here the CDR3 DNA is all that survives: 42 bases in frame from base 1. Libraries were prepared through PCR. Instrument used: Illumina HiSeq 2500. TCR libraries were prepared with molecular barcoding, using unique molecular identifiers to normalize TCRbeta repertoire quantification. TCRdb took the public reads, trimmed them with fastp at Q25, ran MiXCR for clone calling and kept in-frame beta chains. A single entry per CDR3 protein holds the most common genes and DNA from its merged rows. Present in this sample are 260,000 or so distinct CDR3 sequences, approximately 12% of which were seen just once. Together, the top ten hold approximately 2.4% of the sample.

The source is a human donor who donated a stem cell graft to a child with acute lymphoblastic leukemia. The receptor chain draws on TRBV5-1 and TRBJ2-3; 8 of the junction bases match TRBD2. The source material was PBMCs from the stem cell graft donor, sampled from the stem cell graft. The DNA reads TGCGCCAGCAGCTTGAGCGGGAGCCCAGATACGCAGTATTTT. Translated, this gives CASSLSGSPDTQYF.